This TCR beta chain was recovered during a study of cytomegalovirus exposure and HLA in healthy donors. Study results and limitations: CMV serostatus was the only immune exposure information that was available. Associated with cytomegalovirus, according to the listing, were around 160 TCR beta chains.

V was pared by 6 bases and J by 8 bases, with 8 bases of the junction left unmatched. CDR3 length: 15 residues. Germline V gives CDR1 SEHNR, CDR2 FQNEAQ (reference sequence). A note on this clone: Its antigen remains unknown.

60 Vbeta and 13 Jbeta primers were used in PCR. The assay was immunoSEQ multiplex PCR, and TCRdb's table has in-frame clones only and misses some. This sample has about 150,000 clones, with approximately 80% found just once. Sample: PBMCs. The TCR was taken from a male donor in good health and CMV-seronegative. The gene calls are TRBV7-9 and TRBJ2-1; TRBD1 aligns across 12 bases. The CDR3 coding sequence is TGTGCCAGCAGTTGGGACAGGGGGCTAGGGGATGAGCAGTTCTTC. As protein: CASSWDRGLGDEQFF.